These T cell receptor beta chains were read from a single sample in a study of T cells in tuberculosis. The method was immunoSEQ multiplex PCR; TCRdb's version includes in-frame clones alone and lacks a portion of them. The sample consists of around 50,000 clones, 88% of them appearing once. Sequences were obtained from CD1b-GMM tetramer-negative cells sorted from PBMCs. All receptors derive from an adult woman with latent tuberculosis. The CDR3 runs from the conserved cysteine through the conserved F or W. D genes are given only for firm matches. Clone size, where shown, is once, few, many, or a class for clones that have expanded.

TRBJ1-2,TRBV13,once,TRBD1,TGTGCAGCGACGCATCCGGGACAGGGGGCTTTGGACTATGGCTACACCTTC,CAATHPGQGALDYGYTF
TRBJ2-1,TRBV13,once,NA,TGTGCCAGCAGCTTAACCCCCGGTGGGCGGGGTCACTACAATGAGCAGTTCTTC,CASSLTPGGRGHYNEQFF
TRBJ1-6,TRBV19,few,NA,TGTGCCAGTAGTTTGGCGGGGGGCCCTTCCAATTCACCCCTCCACTTT,CASSLAGGPSNSPLHF
TRBJ1-1,TRBV5-1,NA,NA,TGCGCCAGCAGCTTACAGGGTAGGGACACTGAAGCTTTCTTT,CASSLQGRDTEAFF
TRBJ1-3,TRBV28,NA,NA,TGTGCCAGCAGCCTGGTGGGGGGGAGCTCCAGCGGAAACACCATATATTTT,CASSLVGGSSSGNTIYF
TRBJ1-1,TRBV5-1,once,TRBD1,TGCGCCAGCAGCCTAATAGGGGGCGATGGTACTGAAGCTTTCTTT,CASSLIGGDGTEAFF
TRBJ2-7,TRBV2,NA,NA,TGTGCCAGCAGTGACCCCGGCTCCTACGAGCAGTACTTC,CASSDPGSYEQYF
TRBJ2-3,TRBV19,NA,NA,TGTGCCAGTAGTATCAGGACAGATACGCAGTATTTT,CASSIRTDTQYF
TRBJ1-2,TRBV28,once,NA,TGTGCCAGCAGTTTTACACAGGGTCGGGGCTACACCTTC,CASSFTQGRGYTF
TRBJ1-2,TRBV4-3,NA,NA,TGCGCCAGCAGCCAAGTTGCCGTCTCACCTATCTATGGCTACACCTTC,CASSQVAVSPIYGYTF
TRBJ1-4,TRBV7-2,NA,NA,TGTGCCAGCAGCTTAGACAGGGTGGGCGAAAAACTGTTTTTT,CASSLDRVGEKLFF
TRBJ2-5,TRBV28,NA,NA,TGTGCCAGCCGGACAGCAGCGGAGACCCAGTACTTC,CASRTAAETQYF
TRBJ2-5,TRBV4-2,once,TRBD2,TGTGCCAGCAGCCACACTAGGGGGACTAGCGGGGAAGAGACCCAGTACTTC,CASSHTRGTSGEETQYF
TRBJ1-5,TRBV6-1,NA,NA,TGTGCCAGCAGTGAAGCGGGGGGGTATCAGCCCCAGCATTTT,CASSEAGGYQPQHF
TRBJ2-1,TRBV27,NA,TRBD2,TGTGCCAGCTCGCCTTTTAGCGGGGGTTACTCCAATGAGCAGTTCTTC,CASSPFSGGYSNEQFF
TRBJ1-6,TRBV25-1,NA,NA,TGTGCCAGCAGTGTTGCTGGGAGGGATAATTCCCCCCTCCACTTT,CASSVAGRDNSPLHF
TRBJ2-1,TRBV15,few,TRBD1,TGTGCCACCAGCAGGGGGGGGACAGGGCCCTACAATGAGCAGTTCTTC,CATSRGGTGPYNEQFF
TRBJ2-7,TRBV7-9,NA,NA,TGTGCCAGCAGCTCTGACTACACCGACGAGCAGTACTTC,CASSSDYTDEQYF
TRBJ2-7,TRBV6-1,NA,TRBD1,TGTGCCAGCATTAGGGCCTGGGGACAGGGGGGGGAGCAGTACTTC,CASIRAWGQGGEQYF
TRBJ1-6,TRBV30,NA,NA,TGTGCCTGGGACGTAACAGGGAATTCACCCCTCCACTTT,CAWDVTGNSPLHF
TRBJ2-1,TRBV12-5,NA,TRBD2,TGTGCTAGTGGTTTTTCCCGCCTGGGACTAGCGGGGGGTTCCGTTTACAATGAGCAGTTCTTC,CASGFSRLGLAGGSVYNEQFF
TRBJ2-3,TRBV4-1,once,NA,TGCGCCAGCAGCCAAGATGAGATATGGGCTTCCGCTGATACGCAGTATTTT,CASSQDEIWASADTQYF
TRBJ2-7,TRBV7-9,NA,NA,TGTGCCAGCAGCCTCGGGTCCTACGAGCAGTACTTC,CASSLGSYEQYF
TRBJ2-2,TRBV7-3,NA,NA,TGTGCCAGCAGCTTAAGTGGGAGCGGCACCGGGGAGCTGTTTTTT,CASSLSGSGTGELFF
TRBJ2-5,TRBV13,NA,NA,TGTGCCAGCAGCTTAAAGTATAGAGGAGAGACCCAGTACTTC,CASSLKYRGETQYF
TRBJ2-7,TRBV13,NA,TRBD1,TGTGCCAGCAGCAGGGGGGACAGGCGGGAGCAGTACTTC,CASSRGDRREQYF
TRBJ2-7,TRBV9,NA,TRBD2,TGTGCCAGCAGCGTGGGTAGCGGGAGGTCCTACGAGCAGTACTTC,CASSVGSGRSYEQYF
TRBJ1-1,TRBV27,NA,NA,TGTGCCAGCAGTTTATCGCCCAGGGGAACCACTGAAGCTTTCTTT,CASSLSPRGTTEAFF
TRBJ2-7,TRBV28,NA,TRBD2,TGTGCCAGCAGTGCCAGCGGGAGGTCCGCCTACGAGCAGTACTTC,CASSASGRSAYEQYF
TRBJ1-4,TRBV6-5,NA,TRBD1,TGTGCCAGCAGTTTCCGGGACAGGGGTACTGAAAAACTGTTTTTT,CASSFRDRGTEKLFF
TRBJ1-5,TRBV7-8,NA,NA,TGTGCCAGCAGCTTAGACGGCTTAACAGGGTACGGTCAGCCCCAGCATTTT,CASSLDGLTGYGQPQHF
TRBJ1-2,TRBV10-3,NA,NA,TGTGCCATCAGTGGTCCCTTGGGGGAGGCCTATGGCTACACCTTC,CAISGPLGEAYGYTF
TRBJ2-7,TRBV6-1,NA,TRBD2,TGTGCCAGCAGCGATCTTAGCGGGAGTGGTTACGAGCAGTACTTC,CASSDLSGSGYEQYF